This TCR beta chain was obtained from a study of blood T cell repertoires in COVID-19. Study summary: COVID-19 samples collected from the United States, Italy and Spain covered acute and convalescent phases.

Patients from Seattle were sampled longitudinally, starting during active infection. The authors' processing: Estimated nucleated cell counts came from reference gene primer amplification. Sequenced by immunoSEQ multiplex PCR; TCRdb stores in-frame clones only, minus some. D and trimming were read from the DNA, whereas the V and J calls and clone size are those reported in that table. Here the sample spans approximately 40,000 clones, 70% to 90% being singletons. V shed 3 bases and J 5 bases; nucleotides not matched to a gene: 8. There are 18 residues in the CDR3. The germline V gene encodes CDR1 SGHDT and CDR2 YYEEEE.

Sequencing used peripheral blood. The sequence derives from a man aged 60 to 75 with COVID-19, enrolled during active disease. This chain links TRBV5-6 with TRBJ2-2, with 15 bases identical to TRBD2. The CDR3 loop reads CASSSRTSGRAYTGELFF. The CDR3 DNA reads as TGTGCCAGCAGCTCCAGGACTAGCGGGAGGGCCTATACCGGGGAGCTGTTTTTT.